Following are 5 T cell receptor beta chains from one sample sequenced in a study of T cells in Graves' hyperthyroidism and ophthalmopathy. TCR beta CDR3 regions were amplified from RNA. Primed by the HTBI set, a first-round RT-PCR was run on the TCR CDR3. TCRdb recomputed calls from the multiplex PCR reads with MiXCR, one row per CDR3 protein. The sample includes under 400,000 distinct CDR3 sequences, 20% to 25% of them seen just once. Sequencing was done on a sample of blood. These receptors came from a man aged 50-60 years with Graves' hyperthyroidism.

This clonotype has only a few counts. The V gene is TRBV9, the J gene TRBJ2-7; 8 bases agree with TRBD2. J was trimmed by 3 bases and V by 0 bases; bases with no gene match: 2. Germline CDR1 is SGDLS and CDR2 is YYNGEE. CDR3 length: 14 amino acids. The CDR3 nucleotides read TGTGCCAGCAGCGTAGGGGCGGGAGGCTACGAGCAGTACTTC. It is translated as CASSVGAGGYEQYF.

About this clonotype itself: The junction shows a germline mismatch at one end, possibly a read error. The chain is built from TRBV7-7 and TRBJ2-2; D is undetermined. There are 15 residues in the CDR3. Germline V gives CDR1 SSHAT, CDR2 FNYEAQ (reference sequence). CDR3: CASSFVRSGTGELFF. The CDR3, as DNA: TGTGCTAGCAGCTTTGTAAGGTCGGGCACCGGGGAGCTGTTTTTT. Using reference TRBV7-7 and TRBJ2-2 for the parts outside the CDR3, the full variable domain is GAGVSQSPRYKVTKRGQDVTLRCDPISSHATLYWYQQALGQGPEFLTYFNYEAQPDKSGLPSDRFSAERPEGSISTLTIQRTEQRDSAMYRCASSFVRSGTGELFFGEGSRLTVL.

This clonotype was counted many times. The CDR3 DNA reads TGTGCCAGCAGGCGGTCTCAGGGCTACACTGAAGCTTTCTTT. This sequence encodes CASRRSQGYTEAFF. The chain uses TRBV27 and TRBJ1-1; perhaps TRBD1 as D (5 bases). The CDR3 loop spans 14 amino acids. Deletions cut 6 bases from V and 3 bases from J, with 14 bases between. The V gene's germline CDR1 is MNHEY and CDR2 SMNVEV (reference sequence).

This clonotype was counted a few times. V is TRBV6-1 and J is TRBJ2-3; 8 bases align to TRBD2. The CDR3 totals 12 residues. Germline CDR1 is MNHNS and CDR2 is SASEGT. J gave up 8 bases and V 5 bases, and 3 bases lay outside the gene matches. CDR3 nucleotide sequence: TGTGCCAGCAGTTTGGCGGGAGGTACGCAGTATTTT. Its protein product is CASSLAGGTQYF.

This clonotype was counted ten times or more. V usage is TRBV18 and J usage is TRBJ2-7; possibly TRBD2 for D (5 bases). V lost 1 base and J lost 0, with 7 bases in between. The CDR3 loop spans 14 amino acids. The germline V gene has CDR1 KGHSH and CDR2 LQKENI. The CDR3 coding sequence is TGTGCCAGCTCACCACTGGCGGGCTCCTACGAGCAGTACTTC. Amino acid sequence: CASSPLAGSYEQYF. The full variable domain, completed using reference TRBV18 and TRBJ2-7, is NAGVMQNPRHLVRRRGQEARLRCSPMKGHSHVYWYRQLPEEGLKFMVYLQKENIIDESGMPKERFSAEFPKEGPSILRIQQVVRGDSAAYFCASSPLAGSYEQYFGPGTRLTVT.